The 10 T cell receptor beta chains below come from one sample, sequenced in a study of blood T cell repertoires in COVID-19 (dated by TCRdb to the early 2020s). The method was the immunoSEQ multiplex PCR assay. The immuneACCESS repertoire file appears here via TCRdb, limited to in-frame rearrangements. These files lack a portion of the clones; in checked studies, under half of the deficit traces to unresolved V genes, and the cause of the others is not known. The sample records roughly 100,000 clones, 80% to 90% of which are singletons. The ten biggest clones cover 8% to 10% of the sample. The sample consisted of peripheral blood. These TCRs come from a woman in her seventies with acute or convalescent COVID-19.

The V and J genes are TRBV5-6 and TRBJ1-1, with D perhaps matching TRBD1 (5 bases). The V gene's germline CDR1 is SGHDT and CDR2 YYEEEE. The length of the CDR3 is 14 residues. V gave up 2 bases and J gave up 4 bases, with 12 bases separating them. The CDR3 loop reads CASSLWRRGTEAFF. DNA of the CDR3: TGTGCCAGCAGCTTATGGCGAAGGGGCACTGAAGCTTTCTTT. Full variable domain (outside the CDR3, taken from reference TRBV5-6 and TRBJ1-1): DAGVTQSPTHLIKTRGQQVTLRCSPKSGHDTVSWYQQALGQGPQFIFQYYEEEERQRGNFPDRFSGHQFPNYSSELNVNALLLGDSALYLCASSLWRRGTEAFFGQGTRLTVV.

As to this clone: One junction end does not reproduce the germline sequence, and a read error may be involved. This chain links TRBV19 with TRBJ2-1; no firm D call. CDR1 is LNHDA and CDR2 is SQIVND in the germline V gene (reference sequence). The CDR3 contains 11 residues. CDR3 coding DNA: TGTGCCAGCTCCCTCTACTATGAGCAGTTCTTC. This codes for CASSLYYEQFF.

J is TRBJ2-5 and V is TRBV5-5; 15 bases match TRBD2. Germline assignment: CDR1 SGHKS and CDR2 YYEKEE (reference sequence). The CDR3 covers 16 residues. After removal of 3 bases from V and 5 bases from J, the junction contained 5 bases not matched to a gene. Here the CDR3 reads CASSSGLAGGFETQYF. Written as DNA, the CDR3 is TGTGCCAGCAGCTCCGGACTAGCGGGGGGGTTTGAGACCCAGTACTTC.

As regards this clone: Other DNA sequences from this sample encode an identical CDR3 as well. The chain employs TRBV19 and TRBJ1-1, with a tentative D call TRBD1 (5 bases). The ends were cut back, 4 bases at V and 1 base at J, with 7 bases in the middle. The length of the CDR3 is 13 residues. Germline values: CDR1 LNHDA, CDR2 SQIVND (reference sequence). The CDR3 region has the DNA TGTGCCAGTAGTACCACAGGGAACACTGAAGCTTTCTTT. It yields the protein CASSTTGNTEAFF.

This chain uses TRBV19 with TRBJ1-1; TRBD1 aligns across 9 bases. The CDR3 consists of 14 residues. The V segment lost 3 bases and the J segment 6 bases; nucleotides outside the gene matches: 5. Germline loops: CDR1 LNHDA, CDR2 SQIVND (reference sequence). The CDR3 coding sequence is TGTGCCAGTAGTATGAGGGGACAGGGTTCTGAAGCTTTCTTT. Residues: CASSMRGQGSEAFF.

CDR3 in amino acids: CASSQDRQGANGYTF. The CDR3 bases are TGCGCCAGCAGCCAAGATAGGCAGGGGGCAAATGGCTACACCTTC. The chain uses TRBV4-3 and TRBJ1-2; 8 bases align to TRBD1. Germline CDR1 and CDR2: LGHNA and YSLEER. With 0 bases clipped from V and 6 bases from J, the junction kept 6 bases outside the gene matches. The CDR3 is 15 residues long.

For this clone: The same CDR3 is also encoded by other DNA sequences in this sample. The chain couples TRBV15 to TRBJ1-5; D might be TRBD1 (5 bases). The germline V gene encodes CDR1 LNHNV and CDR2 YYDKDF (reference sequence). V shed 5 bases and J shed 7 bases, with 9 bases lying between them. This CDR3 is 12 amino acids long. The CDR3 coding sequence is TGTGCCACCAGCGGTAGGGGACAGCCCCAGCATTTT. Amino acids: CATSGRGQPQHF.

The J gene is TRBJ2-1, the V gene TRBV20-1; 9 nucleotides align to TRBD2. Germline V gene lookup returns CDR1 DFQATT and CDR2 SNEGSKA (reference sequence). V gave up 3 bases and J gave up 7 bases; unmatched junction bases: 4. The CDR3 extends over 13 amino acids. For the CDR3, the DNA is TGCAGTGCTAGTGTAGCGGGGGAGAATGAGCAGTTCTTC. It yields the protein CSASVAGENEQFF.

The rearrangement joins TRBV12-3 or TRBV12-4 to TRBJ2-5; D is perhaps TRBD1 (6 bases). The CDR3 sequence is 13 residues long. V was clipped by 6 bases and J by 5 bases, with 13 bases between them. The DNA for the CDR3 is TGTGCCAGCAGCCCCGACAGGTTTGAGACCCAGTACTTC. Amino acids: CASSPDRFETQYF.

This clone was observed a handful of times. The chain is built from TRBV24-1 and TRBJ1-2, with 8 bases lining up with TRBD1. Trimming took 0 bases from V and 9 from J; bases not matched to a gene: 11. There are 16 residues in the CDR3. CDR1 is KGHDR, CDR2 SFDVKD, per germline. This CDR3 is CATSDLSDREEPRYTF. The CDR3 DNA reads as TGTGCCACCAGTGATTTGTCGGACAGGGAGGAACCGCGCTACACCTTC.